The rows below give T cell receptor beta chains drawn from one sample of a study of blood T cell repertoires in COVID-19. Only in-frame clones appear in the TCRdb table, and some are missing; sequencing was by immunoSEQ multiplex PCR. Seen here are about 75,000 clones, approximately 79% observed once, and the top ten hold approximately 2.8%. Specimen: peripheral blood. Source of these receptors: a human donor with acute or convalescent COVID-19. The donor label of this sample is uncertain. CDR3s include the opening cysteine and the closing phenylalanine or tryptophan. The D gene is left open where the match is weak. The size of a clone is reported for some rows only, either as once, few or many, or as a class for expanded clones.

d_call clone_size j_call v_call cdr3_nt cdr3_aa
NA few TRBJ1-4 TRBV2 TGTGCCAGCAAGGGGCCCAATGAAAAACTGTTTTTT CASKGPNEKLFF
NA once TRBJ2-7 TRBV10-2 TGCGCCAGCAGGGACAGCGAGCAGTACTTC CASRDSEQYF
NA few TRBJ1-5 TRBV9 TGTGCCAGCAGCGAAACAGGGAATATAAATCAGCCCCAGCATTTT CASSETGNINQPQHF
NA NA TRBJ2-7 TRBV19 TGTGCCAGTAGGCGGGACCGCCTGTCCGTGCAGTACTTC CASRRDRLSVQYF
TRBD1 NA TRBJ1-5 TRBV6-2/TRBV6-3 TGTGCCAGCAGTTCAGGCGGACAGGGCAAACAGCCCCAGCATTTT CASSSGGQGKQPQHF
TRBD1 NA TRBJ1-4 TRBV28 TGTGCCAGCAGTTCTACAGGGGGCTTCGCTAATGAAAAACTGTTTTTT CASSSTGGFANEKLFF
NA few TRBJ2-7 TRBV18 TGTGCCAGCTCACCCGAGTATTCCTACGAGCAGTACTTC CASSPEYSYEQYF
NA few TRBJ1-4 TRBV7-2 TGTGCCAGCAGCTTAGAAGGAGGGGGGGTTAATGAAAAACTGTTTTTT CASSLEGGGVNEKLFF
TRBD1 NA TRBJ2-5 TRBV6-5 TGTGCCAGCAGTTACCAGGGGACAGCACAAGAGACCCAGTACTTC CASSYQGTAQETQYF
TRBD1 NA TRBJ2-5 TRBV5-6 TGTGCCAGCAGCAGAGACAGGGGGCAAGAGACCCAGTACTTC CASSRDRGQETQYF
NA NA TRBJ2-3 TRBV15 TGTGCCACCAGCAGGGACTTCACAGATACGCAGTATTTT CATSRDFTDTQYF
NA few TRBJ1-2 TRBV6-5 TGTGCCAGCAGTTACGGAGGAGTCTATGGCTACACCTTC CASSYGGVYGYTF